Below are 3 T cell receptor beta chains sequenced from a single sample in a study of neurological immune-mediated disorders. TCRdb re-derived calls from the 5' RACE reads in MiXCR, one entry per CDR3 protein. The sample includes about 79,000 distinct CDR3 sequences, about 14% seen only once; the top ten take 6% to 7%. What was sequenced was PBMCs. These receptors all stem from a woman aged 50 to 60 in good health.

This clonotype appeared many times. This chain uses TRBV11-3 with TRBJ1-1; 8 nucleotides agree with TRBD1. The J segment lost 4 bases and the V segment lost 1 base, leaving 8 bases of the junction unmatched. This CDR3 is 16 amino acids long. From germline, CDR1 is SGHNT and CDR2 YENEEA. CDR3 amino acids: CASSLGAGGFVTEAFF. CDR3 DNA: TGTGCCAGCAGCTTAGGAGCAGGGGGCTTTGTCACTGAAGCTTTCTTT.

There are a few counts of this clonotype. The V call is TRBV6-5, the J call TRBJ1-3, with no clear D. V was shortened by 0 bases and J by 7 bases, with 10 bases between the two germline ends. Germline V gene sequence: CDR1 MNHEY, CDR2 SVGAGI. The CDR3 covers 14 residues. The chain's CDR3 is CASSYSSQFNTIYF. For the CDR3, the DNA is TGTGCCAGCAGTTACTCGTCCCAGTTTAACACCATATATTTT.

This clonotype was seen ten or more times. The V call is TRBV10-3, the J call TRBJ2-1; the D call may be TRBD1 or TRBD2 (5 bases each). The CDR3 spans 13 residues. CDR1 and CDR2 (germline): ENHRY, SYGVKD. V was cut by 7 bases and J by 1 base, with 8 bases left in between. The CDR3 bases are TGTGCCATCAAAGGGGAGTCCTACAATGAGCAGTTCTTC. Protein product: CAIKGESYNEQFF.